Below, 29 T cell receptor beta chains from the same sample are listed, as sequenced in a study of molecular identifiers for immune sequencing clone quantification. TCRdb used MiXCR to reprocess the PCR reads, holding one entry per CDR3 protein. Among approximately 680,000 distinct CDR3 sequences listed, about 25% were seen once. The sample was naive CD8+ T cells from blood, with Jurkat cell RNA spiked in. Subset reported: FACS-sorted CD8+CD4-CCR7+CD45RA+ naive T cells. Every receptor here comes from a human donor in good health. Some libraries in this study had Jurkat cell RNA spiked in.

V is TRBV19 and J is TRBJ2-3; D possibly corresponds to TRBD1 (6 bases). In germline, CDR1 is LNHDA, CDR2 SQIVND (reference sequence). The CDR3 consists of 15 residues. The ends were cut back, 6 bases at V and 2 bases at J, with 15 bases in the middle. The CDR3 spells CASRNGQFHTDTQYF. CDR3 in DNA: TGTGCCAGTAGAAATGGACAGTTCCACACAGATACGCAGTATTTT.

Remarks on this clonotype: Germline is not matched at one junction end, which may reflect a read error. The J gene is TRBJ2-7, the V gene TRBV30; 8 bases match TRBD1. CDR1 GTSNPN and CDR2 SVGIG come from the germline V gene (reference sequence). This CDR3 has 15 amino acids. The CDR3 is CAWSGPGGSPYEQYF. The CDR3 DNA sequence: TGTGCCTGGAGTGGACCAGGGGGCTCTCCCTACGAGCAATACTTC.

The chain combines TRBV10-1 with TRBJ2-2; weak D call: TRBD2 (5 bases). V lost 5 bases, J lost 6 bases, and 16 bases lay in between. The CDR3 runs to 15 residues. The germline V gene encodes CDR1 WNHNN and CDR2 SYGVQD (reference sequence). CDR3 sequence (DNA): TGCGCCAGCAGTTCCTTTGCCCGGGGTTCCGGGGAGCTGTTTTTT. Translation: CASSSFARGSGELFF.

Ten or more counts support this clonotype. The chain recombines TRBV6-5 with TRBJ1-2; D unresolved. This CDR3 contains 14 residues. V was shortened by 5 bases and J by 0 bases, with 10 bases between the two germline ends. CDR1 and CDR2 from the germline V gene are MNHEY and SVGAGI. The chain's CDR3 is CASSPTGANYGYTF. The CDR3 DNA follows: TGTGCCAGCAGTCCGACCGGAGCTAACTATGGCTACACCTTC.

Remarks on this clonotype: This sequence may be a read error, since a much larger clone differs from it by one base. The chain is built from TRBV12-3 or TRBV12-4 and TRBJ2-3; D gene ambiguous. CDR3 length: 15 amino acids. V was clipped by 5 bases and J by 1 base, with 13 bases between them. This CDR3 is CASSPWAEGTDTQYF. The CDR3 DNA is TGTGCCAGCAGTCCCTGGGCAGAGGGCACAGATACGCAGTATTTT.

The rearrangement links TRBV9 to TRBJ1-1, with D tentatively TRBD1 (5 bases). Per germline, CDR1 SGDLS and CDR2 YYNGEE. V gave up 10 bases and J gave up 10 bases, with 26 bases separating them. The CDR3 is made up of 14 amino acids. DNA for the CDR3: TGTGCCGGCGGCCCACGGGACCAGGTATATGGAGCTTTCTTT. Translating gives CAGGPRDQVYGAFF.

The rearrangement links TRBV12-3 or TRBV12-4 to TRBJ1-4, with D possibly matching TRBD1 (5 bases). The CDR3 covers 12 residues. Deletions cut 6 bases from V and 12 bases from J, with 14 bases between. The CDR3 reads CASSLGGVELFF. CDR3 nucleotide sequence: TGTGCCAGCAGCCTCGGGGGTGTGGAACTGTTTTTT.

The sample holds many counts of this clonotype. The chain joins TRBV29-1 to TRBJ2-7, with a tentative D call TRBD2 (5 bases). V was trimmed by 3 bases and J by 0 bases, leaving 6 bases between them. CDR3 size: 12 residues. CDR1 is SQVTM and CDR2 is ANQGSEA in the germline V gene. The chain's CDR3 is CSVEGSSYEQYF. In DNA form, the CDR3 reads TGCAGCGTTGAGGGGAGCTCCTACGAGCAGTACTTC.

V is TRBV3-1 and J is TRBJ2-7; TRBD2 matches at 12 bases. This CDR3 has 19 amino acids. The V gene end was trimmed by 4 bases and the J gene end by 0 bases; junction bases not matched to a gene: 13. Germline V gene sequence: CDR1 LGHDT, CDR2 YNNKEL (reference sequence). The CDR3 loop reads CASSPLTSGSSPNSYEQYF. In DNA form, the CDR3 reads TGTGCCAGCAGCCCCCTGACTAGCGGGAGTTCCCCCAACTCCTACGAGCAGTACTTC.

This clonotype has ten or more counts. The CDR3 here is CASSQDSFGTNTQYF. The CDR3, as DNA: TGTGCCAGCAGCCAAGACTCCTTCGGGACAAATACGCAGTATTTT. This chain uses TRBV3-1 with TRBJ2-3; D may be TRBD1 (6 bases). The CDR3 totals 15 residues. Trimming cost V 0 bases and J 7 bases, with 14 bases left between them. The germline V gene has CDR1 LGHDT and CDR2 YNNKEL (reference sequence).

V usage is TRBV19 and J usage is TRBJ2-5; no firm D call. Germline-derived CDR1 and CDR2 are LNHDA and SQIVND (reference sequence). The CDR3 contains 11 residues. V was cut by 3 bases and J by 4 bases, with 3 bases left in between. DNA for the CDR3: TGTGCCAGTAGTATGTCAGAGACCCAGTACTTC. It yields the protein CASSMSETQYF.

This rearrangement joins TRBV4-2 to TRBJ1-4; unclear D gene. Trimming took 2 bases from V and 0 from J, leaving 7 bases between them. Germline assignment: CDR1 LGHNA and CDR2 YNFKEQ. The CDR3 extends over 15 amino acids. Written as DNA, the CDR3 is TGTGCCAGCAGCCAATCGACCTCAACTAATGAAAAACTGTTTTTT. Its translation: CASSQSTSTNEKLFF.

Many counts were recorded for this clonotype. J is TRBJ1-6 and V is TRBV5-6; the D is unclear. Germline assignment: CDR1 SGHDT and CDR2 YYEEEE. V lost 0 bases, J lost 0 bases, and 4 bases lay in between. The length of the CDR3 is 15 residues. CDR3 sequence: CASSLDSSYNSPLHF. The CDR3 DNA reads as TGTGCCAGCAGCTTGGACAGCTCCTATAATTCACCCCTCCACTTT.

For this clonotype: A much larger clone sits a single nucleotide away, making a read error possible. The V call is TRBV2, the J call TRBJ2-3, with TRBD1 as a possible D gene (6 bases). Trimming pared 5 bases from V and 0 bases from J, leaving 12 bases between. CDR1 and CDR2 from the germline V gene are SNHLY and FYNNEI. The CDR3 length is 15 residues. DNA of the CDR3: TGTGCCAGCAGTTCTGTGGGGGCTAGCACAGATACGCAGTATTTT. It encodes CASSSVGASTDTQYF.

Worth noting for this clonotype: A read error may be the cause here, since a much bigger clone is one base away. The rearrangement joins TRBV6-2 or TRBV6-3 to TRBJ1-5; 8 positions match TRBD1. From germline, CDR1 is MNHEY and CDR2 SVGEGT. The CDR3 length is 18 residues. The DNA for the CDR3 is TGTGCCAGCAGTTACGACAGGGGTCCAGTTCCCGACAATCGGCCCCAGCATTTT. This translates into CASSYDRGPVPDNRPQHF.

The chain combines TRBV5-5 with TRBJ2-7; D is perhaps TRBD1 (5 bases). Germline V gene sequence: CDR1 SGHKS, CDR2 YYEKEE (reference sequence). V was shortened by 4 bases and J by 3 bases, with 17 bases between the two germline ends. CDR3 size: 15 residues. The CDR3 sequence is CASSLDPGKIYEQYF. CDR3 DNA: TGTGCCAGCAGCCTGGACCCAGGGAAGATCTACGAGCAGTACTTC.

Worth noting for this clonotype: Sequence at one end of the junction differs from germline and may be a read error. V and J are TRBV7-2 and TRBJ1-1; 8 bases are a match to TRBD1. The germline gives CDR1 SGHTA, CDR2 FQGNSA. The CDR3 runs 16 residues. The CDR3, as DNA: TGTGCCAGCAGCCCACACCAGGGGGCCTGGAGCACTGAAGCTCTCTTT. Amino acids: CASSPHQGAWSTEALF. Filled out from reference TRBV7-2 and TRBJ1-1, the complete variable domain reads GAGVSQSPSNKVTEKGKDVELRCDPISGHTALYWYRQSLGQGLEFLIYFQGNSAPDKSGLPSDRFSAERTGGSVSTLTIQRTQQEDSAVYLCASSPHQGAWSTEALFGQGTRLTVV.

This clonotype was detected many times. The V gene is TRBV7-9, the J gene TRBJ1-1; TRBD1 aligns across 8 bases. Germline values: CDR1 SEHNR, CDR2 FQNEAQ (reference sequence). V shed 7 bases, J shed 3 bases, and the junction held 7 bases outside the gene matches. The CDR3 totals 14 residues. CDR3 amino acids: CASKDRAEDTEAFF. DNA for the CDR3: TGTGCCAGCAAGGACAGGGCTGAAGACACTGAAGCTTTCTTT. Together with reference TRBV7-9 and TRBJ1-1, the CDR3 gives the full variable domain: DTGVSQNPRHKITKRGQNVTFRCDPISEHNRLYWYRQTLGQGPEFLTYFQNEAQLEKSRLLSDRFSAERPKGSFSTLEIQRTEQGDSAMYLCASKDRAEDTEAFFGQGTRLTVV.

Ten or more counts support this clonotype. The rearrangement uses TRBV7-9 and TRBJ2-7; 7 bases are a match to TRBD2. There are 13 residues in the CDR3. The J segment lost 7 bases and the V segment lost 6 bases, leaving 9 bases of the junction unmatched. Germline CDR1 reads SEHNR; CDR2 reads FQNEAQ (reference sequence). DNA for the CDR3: TGTGCCAGCAGGGCGGGAGAGCTCCAGGAGCAGTACTTC. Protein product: CASRAGELQEQYF.

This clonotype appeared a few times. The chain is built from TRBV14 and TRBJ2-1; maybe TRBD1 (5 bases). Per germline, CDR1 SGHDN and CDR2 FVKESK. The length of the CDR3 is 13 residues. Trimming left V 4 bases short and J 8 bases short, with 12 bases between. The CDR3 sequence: CASSLVGAHEQFF. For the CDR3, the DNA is TGTGCCAGCAGCCTCGTAGGGGCCCATGAGCAGTTCTTC. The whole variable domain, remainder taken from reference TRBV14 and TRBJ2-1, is EAGVTQFPSHSVIEKGQTVTLRCDPISGHDNLYWYRRVMGKEIKFLLHFVKESKQDESGMPNNRFLAERTGGTYSTLKVQPAELEDSGVYFCASSLVGAHEQFFGPGTRLTVL.

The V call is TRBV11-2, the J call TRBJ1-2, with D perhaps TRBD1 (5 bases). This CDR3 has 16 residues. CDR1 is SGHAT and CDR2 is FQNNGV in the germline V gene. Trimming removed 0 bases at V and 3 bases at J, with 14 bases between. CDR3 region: CASSLEGQPLDYGYTF. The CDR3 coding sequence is TGTGCCAGCAGCTTAGAAGGACAACCCCTTGACTATGGCTACACCTTC.

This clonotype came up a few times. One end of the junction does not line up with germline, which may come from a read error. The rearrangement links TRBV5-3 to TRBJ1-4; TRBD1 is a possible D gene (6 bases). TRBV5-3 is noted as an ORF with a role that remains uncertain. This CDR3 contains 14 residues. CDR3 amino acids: CASSLDSGGEKLFF. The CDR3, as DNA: TGTGCCAGCAGCTTGGACAGCGGGGGTGAAAAACTGTTTTTT.

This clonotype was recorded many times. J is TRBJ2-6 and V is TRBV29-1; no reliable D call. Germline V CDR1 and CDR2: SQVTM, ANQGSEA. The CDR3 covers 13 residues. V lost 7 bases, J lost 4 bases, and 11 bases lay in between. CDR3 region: CSAPEPGANVLTF. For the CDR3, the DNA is TGCAGCGCGCCGGAACCCGGGGCCAACGTCCTGACTTTC.

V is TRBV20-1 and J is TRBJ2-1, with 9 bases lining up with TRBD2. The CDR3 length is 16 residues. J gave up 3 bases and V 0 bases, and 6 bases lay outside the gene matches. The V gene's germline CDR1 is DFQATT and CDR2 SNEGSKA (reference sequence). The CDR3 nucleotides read TGCAGTGCTAGAGATGACCTAGCGGGGAGCTACAATGAGCAGTTCTTC. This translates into CSARDDLAGSYNEQFF.

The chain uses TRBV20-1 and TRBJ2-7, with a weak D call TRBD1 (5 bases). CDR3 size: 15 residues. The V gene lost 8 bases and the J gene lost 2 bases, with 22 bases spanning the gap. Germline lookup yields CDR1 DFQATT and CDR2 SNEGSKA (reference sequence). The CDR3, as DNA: TGCAGTCCCCCCCTGACGGACACTCTAGCCTACGAGCAGTACTTC. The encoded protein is CSPPLTDTLAYEQYF.

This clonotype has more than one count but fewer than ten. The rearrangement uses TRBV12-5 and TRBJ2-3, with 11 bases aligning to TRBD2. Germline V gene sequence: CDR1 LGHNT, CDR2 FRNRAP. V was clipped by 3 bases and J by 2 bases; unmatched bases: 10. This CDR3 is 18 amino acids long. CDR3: CASGFGVAGGPPTDTQYF. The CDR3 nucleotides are TGTGCTAGTGGTTTCGGTGTAGCGGGAGGGCCCCCCACAGATACGCAGTATTTT.

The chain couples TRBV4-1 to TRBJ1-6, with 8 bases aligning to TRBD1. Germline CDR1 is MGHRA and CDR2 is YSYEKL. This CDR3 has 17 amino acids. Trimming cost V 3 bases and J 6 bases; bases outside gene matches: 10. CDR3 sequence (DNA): TGCGCCAGCAGCCAGGAAGGGTCCGGGACAGGTAATTCACCCCTCCACTTT. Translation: CASSQEGSGTGNSPLHF.

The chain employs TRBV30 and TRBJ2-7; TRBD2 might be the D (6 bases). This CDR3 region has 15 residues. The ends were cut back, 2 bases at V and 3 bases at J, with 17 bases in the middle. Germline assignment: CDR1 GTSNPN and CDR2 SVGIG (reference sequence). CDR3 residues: CAWSPPSGGNYEQYF. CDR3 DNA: TGTGCCTGGAGTCCCCCGTCAGGCGGGAACTACGAGCAGTACTTC.

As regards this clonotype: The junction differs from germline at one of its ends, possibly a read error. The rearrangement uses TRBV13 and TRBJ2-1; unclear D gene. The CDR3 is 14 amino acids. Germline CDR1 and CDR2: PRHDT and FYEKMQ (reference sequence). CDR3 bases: TGTGCCAGTAGCTTAGGACGCCGCGGCAATGAGCAGTTCTTC. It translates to CASSLGRRGNEQFF.